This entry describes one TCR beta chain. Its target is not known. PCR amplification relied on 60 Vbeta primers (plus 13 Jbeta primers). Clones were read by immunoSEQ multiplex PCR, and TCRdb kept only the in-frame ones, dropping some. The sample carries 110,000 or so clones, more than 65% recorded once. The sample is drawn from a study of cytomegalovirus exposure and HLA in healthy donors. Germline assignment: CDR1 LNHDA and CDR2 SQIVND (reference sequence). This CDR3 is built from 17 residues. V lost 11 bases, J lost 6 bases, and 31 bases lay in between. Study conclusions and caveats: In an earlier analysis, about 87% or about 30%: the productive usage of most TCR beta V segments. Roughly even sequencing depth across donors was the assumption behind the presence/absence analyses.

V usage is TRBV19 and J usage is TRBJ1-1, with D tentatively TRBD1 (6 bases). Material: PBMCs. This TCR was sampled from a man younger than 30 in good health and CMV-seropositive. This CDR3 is CAYASSQTRTGNSEAFF. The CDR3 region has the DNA TGTGCCTACGCCAGTAGTCAGACGAGAACAGGGAATTCTGAAGCTTTCTTT.